The rows below give T cell receptor beta chains drawn from one sample of a study of CD8 T cells in ankylosing spondylitis. TCRdb reanalysed the 5' RACE reads using MiXCR and keeps one entry per CDR3 protein. Among about 240,000 distinct CDR3 sequences listed, around 11% were seen once. The sequenced material came from blood, either unsorted or a sorted T cell fraction (not recorded which). Receptors originate from a male donor with ankylosing spondylitis or in good health (not recorded which). CDR3s include the opening cysteine and the closing phenylalanine or tryptophan. A D gene is named only where the DNA matches it firmly. Clone sizes are given selectively: once, few, many, or a class where the clone is expanded.

many	TRBD2	TRBJ2-5	TRBV2	CASKYIAGPQETQYF	TGTGCCAGCAAATATATAGCGGGACCACAAGAGACCCAGTACTTC
many	-	TRBJ2-7	TRBV3-1	CASSQGGPRSEQYF	TGTGCCAGCAGCCAAGGGGGGCCAAGAAGCGAGCAGTACTTC
many	TRBD2	TRBJ2-7	TRBV20-1	CSARGTSGSTYEQYF	TGCAGTGCTAGAGGGACTAGCGGTTCCACCTACGAGCAGTACTTC
many	-	TRBJ1-3	TRBV29-1	CSAGGGGNTIYF	TGCAGCGCTGGGGGAGGAGGAAACACCATATATTTT
few	TRBD2	TRBJ2-2	TRBV7-9	CASSLGLAGPNTGELFF	TGTGCCAGCAGCTTAGGACTAGCGGGACCAAACACCGGGGAGCTGTTTTTT
many	-	TRBJ1-1	TRBV9	CASSPLMEGRAEAFF	TGTGCCAGCAGCCCACTCATGGAGGGGAGGGCTGAAGCTTTCTTT
many	-	TRBJ2-7	TRBV5-1	CATSYRAGSYEQYF	TGCGCCACCTCCTACAGAGCCGGGTCCTACGAGCAGTACTTC
many	-	TRBJ2-3	TRBV5-1	CASSLALTSTDTQYF	TGCGCCAGCAGCTTGGCCCTGACTAGCACAGATACGCAGTATTTT
-	-	TRBJ2-7	TRBV20-1	CSAGGESYEQYF	TGCAGTGCAGGGGGGGAGTCTTACGAGCAGTACTTC
many	TRBD2	TRBJ2-7	TRBV5-5	CASSFGAGNSYEQYF	TGTGCCAGCAGCTTCGGAGCGGGGAACTCCTACGAGCAGTACTTC
many	TRBD2	TRBJ2-1	TRBV20-1	CSASQAGDIYNEQFF	TGCAGTGCTAGCCAAGCGGGAGACATCTACAATGAGCAGTTCTTC
many	-	TRBJ2-3	TRBV20-1	CSATDPDTQYF	TGCAGTGCTACTGACCCAGATACGCAGTATTTT
many	-	TRBJ2-3	TRBV20-1	CSASLTDTQYF	TGCAGTGCTAGCCTCACAGATACGCAGTATTTT
many	-	TRBJ2-7	TRBV5-1	CASSSGQADHEQYF	TGCGCCAGCAGCTCCGGACAAGCCGACCACGAGCAGTACTTC
-	-	TRBJ2-5	TRBV29-1	CSAIPGRWSGDLQETQYF	TGCAGCGCCATCCCAGGGAGGTGGAGCGGAGATCTACAAGAGACCCAGTACTTC
many	TRBD2	TRBJ2-2	TRBV20-1	CSAGLDTGELFF	TGCAGTGCGGGACTAGACACCGGGGAGCTGTTTTTT
-	-	TRBJ1-2	TRBV10-1	CASSESIGDQYGYTF	TGCGCCAGCAGTGAGTCAATTGGGGACCAATATGGCTACACCTTC
many	TRBD1	TRBJ1-2	TRBV12-3/TRBV12-4	CASSSSLRTGRNYGYTF	TGTGCCAGCAGTTCGTCGCTTAGGACAGGGAGGAACTATGGCTACACCTTC
-	TRBD2	TRBJ2-3	TRBV20-1	CSARRGAWADTQYF	TGCAGTGCTAGGCGGGGGGCATGGGCAGATACGCAGTATTTT
many	TRBD1	TRBJ2-2	TRBV6-5	CASSSPGQHTGELFF	TGTGCCAGCAGTTCCCCGGGACAGCACACCGGGGAGCTGTTTTTT